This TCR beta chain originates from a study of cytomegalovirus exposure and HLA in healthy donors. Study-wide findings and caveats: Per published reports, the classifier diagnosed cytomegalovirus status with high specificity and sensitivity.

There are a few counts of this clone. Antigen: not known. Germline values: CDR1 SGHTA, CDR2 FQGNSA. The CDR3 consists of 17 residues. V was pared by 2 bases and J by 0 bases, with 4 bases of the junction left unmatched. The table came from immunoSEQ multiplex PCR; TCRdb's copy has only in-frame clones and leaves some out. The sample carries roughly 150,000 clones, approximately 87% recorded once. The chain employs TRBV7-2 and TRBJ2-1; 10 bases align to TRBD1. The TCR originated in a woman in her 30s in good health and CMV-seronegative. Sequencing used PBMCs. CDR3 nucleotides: TGTGCCAGCAGCTTACACGGACAGGGGGACTCCTACAATGAGCAGTTCTTC. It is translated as CASSLHGQGDSYNEQFF.